A single sample is the source of the 8 T cell receptor beta chains below, sequenced in a study of blood T cell repertoires in COVID-19. Libraries were prepared by immunoSEQ multiplex PCR; TCRdb keeps only in-frame clonotypes and omits some of them. The sample has about 210,000 clones, 65% to 85% seen once. The source material was peripheral blood. These receptors were collected from a man aged 45 to 65 with active or convalescent COVID-19.

The CDR3: CASSPDLRTVTGELFF. CDR3 sequence (DNA): TGTGCCAGCAGTCCTGATCTTCGGACAGTCACCGGGGAGCTGTTTTTT. The V and J genes are TRBV28 and TRBJ2-2; a possible D gene is TRBD1 (6 bases). This CDR3 is built from 16 residues. Germline V gives CDR1 MDHEN, CDR2 SYDVKM. The V and J ends lost 5 bases and 4 bases respectively, with 17 bases between them. The variable domain in full, completed from reference TRBV28 and TRBJ2-2, reads DVKVTQSSRYLVKRTGEKVFLECVQDMDHENMFWYRQDPGLGLRLIYFSYDVKMKEKGDIPEGYSVSREKKERFSLILESASTNQTSMYLCASSPDLRTVTGELFFGEGSRLTVL.

CDR3 protein: CASNILGLEQFF. CDR3 in DNA: TGTGCCAGCAATATACTAGGACTTGAGCAGTTCTTC. The rearrangement uses TRBV12-3 or TRBV12-4 and TRBJ2-1, with D maybe TRBD2 (5 bases). The V gene lost 7 bases and the J gene lost 9 bases, with 13 bases spanning the gap. The CDR3 is 12 residues long.

The gene calls are TRBV5-1 and TRBJ2-5; D uncertain. The CDR3 loop spans 11 amino acids. Germline V gene sequence: CDR1 SGHRS, CDR2 YFSETQ. V lost 3 bases to trimming and J lost 2 bases, with 2 bases between them. The CDR3 loop is CASSSQETQYF. DNA of the CDR3: TGCGCCAGCAGCTCTCAAGAGACCCAGTACTTC.

The chain is built from TRBV27 and TRBJ2-3, with 7 bases fitting TRBD2. The length of the CDR3 is 16 residues. Germline V lookup: CDR1 MNHEY, CDR2 SMNVEV (reference sequence). V was pared by 6 bases and J by 1 base, with 10 bases of the junction left unmatched. The CDR3 region is CASSPGGNSGTDTQYF. The CDR3 DNA follows: TGTGCCAGCAGCCCGGGGGGTAATTCCGGCACAGATACGCAGTATTTT.

V usage is TRBV19 and J usage is TRBJ2-1; maybe TRBD2 (7 bases). V was pared by 5 bases and J by 3 bases, with 14 bases between. Germline V CDR1 and CDR2: LNHDA, SQIVND (reference sequence). The CDR3 sequence is 15 residues long. The CDR3 DNA sequence: TGTGCCAGTAGTGAGCGGAGGGGGGGCTACAATGAGCAGTTCTTC. It specifies CASSERRGGYNEQFF. The variable domain in full, completed from reference TRBV19 and TRBJ2-1, reads DGGITQSPKYLFRKEGQNVTLSCEQNLNHDAMYWYRQDPGQGLRLIYYSQIVNDFQKGDIAEGYSVSREKKESFPLTVTSAQKNPTAFYLCASSERRGGYNEQFFGPGTRLTVL.

The chain recombines TRBV4-3 with TRBJ1-1, with D maybe TRBD1 (5 bases). CDR1 is LGHNA, CDR2 YSLEER, per germline. This CDR3 comprises 15 residues. V gave up 3 bases and J gave up 1 base, with 12 bases separating them. CDR3 residues: CASSQGLTENTEAFF. As DNA, the CDR3 is TGCGCCAGCAGCCAGGGACTGACGGAGAACACTGAAGCTTTCTTT.

The chain links TRBV6-5 to TRBJ2-7; 7 nucleotides match TRBD1. The length of the CDR3 is 14 residues. Germline CDR1 reads MNHEY; CDR2 reads SVGAGI. V trimming: 3 bases; J trimming: 0 bases; junction bases outside the gene matches: 2. CDR3 in amino acids: CASSYRDSSYEQYF. The CDR3 DNA reads as TGTGCCAGCAGTTATAGGGACAGCTCCTACGAGCAGTACTTC.

The chain uses TRBV3-1 (or the pseudogene TRBV3-2) and TRBJ2-7, with D possibly matching TRBD2 (5 bases). The germline V gene encodes CDR1 LGHDT and CDR2 YNNKEL (reference sequence). This CDR3 has 16 amino acids. V was trimmed by 0 bases and J by 5 bases, leaving 17 bases between them. The CDR3 is CASSQDPRVAKDEQYF. In DNA form, the CDR3 reads TGTGCCAGCAGCCAAGATCCGAGGGTCGCCAAGGACGAGCAGTACTTC.